Sequencing of this T cell receptor beta chain was carried out in a study of identical twins. Broader study findings: The authors drew conclusions from cross-sectional statistical analysis rather than following the same donors.

Per germline, CDR1 LGHNA and CDR2 YSLEER. V was clipped by 3 bases and J by 2 bases, with 9 bases between them. CDR3 length equals 14 residues. TCRdb reanalysed the 5' RACE reads using MiXCR and keeps one entry per CDR3 protein. This repertoire shows 350,000 to 450,000 distinct CDR3 sequences, roughly 18% found once; its top ten account for about 12%. In its sample, this clonotype was seen a few times. Its specificity is unknown. The receptor was derived from a man aged 50 or older in good health. The rearrangement uses TRBV4-3 and TRBJ2-3; D is undetermined. Sample: naive T cells sorted from blood. The CDR3 bases are TGCGCCAGCAGCCAGGGCTCCTACACAGATACGCAGTATTTT. This encodes CASSQGSYTDTQYF.